One sample yielded the 18 T cell receptor beta chains listed below, sequenced in a study of shared clonotypes between healthy human individuals. Libraries were prepared by immunoSEQ multiplex PCR; TCRdb keeps only in-frame clonotypes and omits some of them. Of around 2.3 million clones detected, nearly 97% appear once; the ten largest clones hold less than 0.15%. Sequencing input: naive CD4+ T cells sorted from blood. The subset was: CD45RA+ positively selected. The receptors originated from a man aged 18-30 years in good health.

This clone was recorded a few times. Other DNA sequences in the same sample also yield this CDR3. The J gene is TRBJ1-5, the V gene TRBV30, with D uncertain. Germline-derived CDR1 and CDR2 are GTSNPN and SVGIG (reference sequence). Between the trimmed V and J ends, which lost 0 bases and 2 bases, there was a span of 5 bases. There are 13 residues in the CDR3. CDR3 protein: CAWSVEGNQPQHF. The DNA of the CDR3 is TGTGCCTGGAGTGTAGAGGGCAATCAGCCCCAGCATTTT.

Points on this clone: Other DNA sequences from this sample encode an identical CDR3 as well. CDR3 coding DNA: TGTGCTAGTGGTCTCGGGACAGGGGGAGGAGAGACCCAGTACTTC. Translation: CASGLGTGGGETQYF. This chain uses TRBV12-5 with TRBJ2-5; 11 nucleotides agree with TRBD1. Germline CDR1 LGHNT, CDR2 FRNRAP. This CDR3 region has 15 residues. The V and J ends lost 5 bases and 4 bases, in that order; junction bases with no gene match: 6.

The chain has TRBV30 and TRBJ2-1; TRBD2 might be the D (5 bases). CDR3 size: 13 residues. Germline V gene data show CDR1 as GTSNPN and CDR2 as SVGIG (reference sequence). Trimming removed 3 bases from V and 2 bases from J, with 8 bases in between. The CDR3 DNA follows: TGTGCCTGGAGCGGGGTTACCTACAATGAGCAGTTCTTC. Translation gives CAWSGVTYNEQFF. Based on the CDR3 plus reference TRBV30 and TRBJ2-1, the full variable domain is SQTIHQWPATLVQPVGSPLSLECTVEGTSNPNLYWYRQAAGRGLQLLFYSVGIGQISSEVPQNLSASRPQDRQFILSSKKLLLSDSGFYLCAWSGVTYNEQFFGPGTRLTVL.

The chain combines TRBV30 with TRBJ1-6, with 7 bases matching TRBD1. V lost 1 base and J lost 15; bases outside the gene matches: 9. This CDR3 is 13 amino acids long. Per germline, CDR1 GTSNPN and CDR2 SVGIG (reference sequence). The CDR3 sequence is CAWSGQGEFHLHF. The CDR3 nucleotides read TGTGCCTGGAGTGGGCAGGGGGAATTTCACCTCCACTTT.

The V and J genes are TRBV19 and TRBJ2-1, with TRBD2 matching 11 bases. Germline CDR1 and CDR2: LNHDA and SQIVND (reference sequence). This CDR3 contains 16 residues. V lost 6 bases and J lost 1; bases outside the gene matches: 5. DNA of the CDR3: TGTGCCAGTAGACTAGCGGGAGCGGGGTCCTACAATGAGCAGTTCTTC. This sequence encodes CASRLAGAGSYNEQFF.

This clone was detected a few times. The rearrangement uses TRBV28 and TRBJ1-5, with D unresolved. This CDR3 comprises 13 residues. Germline V gene sequence: CDR1 MDHEN, CDR2 SYDVKM. V was pared by 2 bases and J by 6 bases, with 8 bases between. Written as DNA, the CDR3 is TGTGCCAGCAGTTTAATGACCAGTCAGCCCCAGCATTTT. Translation: CASSLMTSQPQHF.

V gene TRBV19 combines with J gene TRBJ2-3, with 8 bases lining up with TRBD1. V dropped 3 bases and J dropped 0; count of bases not matched to a gene: 2. From germline, CDR1 is LNHDA and CDR2 SQIVND (reference sequence). The CDR3 contains 15 residues. The CDR3 reads CASSMGQDSTDTQYF. CDR3 nucleotide sequence: TGTGCCAGTAGTATGGGACAGGACAGCACAGATACGCAGTATTTT.

This chain uses TRBV10-3 with TRBJ1-2; 8 bases fit TRBD1. With 2 bases clipped from V and 4 bases from J, the junction kept 9 bases outside the gene matches. There are 16 residues in the CDR3. Germline-derived CDR1 and CDR2 are ENHRY and SYGVKD. The CDR3 spells CAISETEFGQGYGYTF. In nucleotides, the CDR3 is TGTGCCATCAGTGAGACTGAATTCGGACAGGGCTATGGCTACACCTTC.

The chain recombines TRBV5-1 with TRBJ1-6, with 11 bases fitting TRBD1. V lost 2 bases and J lost 7; bases outside the gene matches: 2. The CDR3 extends over 15 amino acids. Per the germline V gene, CDR1 is SGHRS and CDR2 is YFSETQ. CDR3 residues: CASSLRDRGNSPLHF. The DNA of the CDR3 is TGCGCCAGCAGCTTAAGGGACAGGGGGAATTCACCCCTCCACTTT.

V and J are TRBV10-3 and TRBJ2-7, with D perhaps matching TRBD1 (6 bases). CDR1 is ENHRY and CDR2 is SYGVKD in the germline V gene. V was cut by 5 bases and J by 3 bases, with 11 bases left in between. The CDR3 loop spans 13 amino acids. CDR3 coding DNA: TGTGCCATCAGTCAGGGACACGACTACGAGCAGTACTTC. Protein product: CAISQGHDYEQYF.

This chain joins TRBV6-6 and TRBJ1-1, with no clear D. CDR1 and CDR2 (germline): MNHNY, SVGAGI (reference sequence). V was clipped by 7 bases and J by 1 base, with 7 bases between them. This CDR3 is 12 amino acids long. DNA for the CDR3: TGTGCCAGCATGTTAGGGAACACTGAAGCTTTCTTT. It codes for CASMLGNTEAFF.

V is TRBV5-6 and J is TRBJ2-3; D is perhaps TRBD1 (5 bases). The ends were cut back, 2 bases at V and 0 bases at J, with 10 bases in the middle. Germline V CDR1 and CDR2: SGHDT, YYEEEE. The CDR3 covers 15 residues. The CDR3 sequence: CASSFLGVSTDTQYF. The CDR3 DNA sequence: TGTGCCAGCAGCTTTCTAGGGGTTAGCACAGATACGCAGTATTTT.

The chain is built from TRBV11-2 and TRBJ2-3; D not resolved. The V gene's germline CDR1 is SGHAT and CDR2 FQNNGV. The V and J ends lost 5 bases and 5 bases respectively, with 11 bases between them. CDR3 size: 13 residues. For the CDR3, the DNA is TGTGCCAGCAGCGAAGGCCGAGGAGATACGCAGTATTTT. Translated, it gives CASSEGRGDTQYF.

The chain recombines TRBV4-1 with TRBJ1-4, with a tentative D call TRBD1 (5 bases). The germline V gene encodes CDR1 MGHRA and CDR2 YSYEKL. The CDR3 extends over 14 amino acids. V was shortened by 0 bases and J by 7 bases, with 9 bases between the two germline ends. In nucleotides, the CDR3 is TGCGCCAGCAGCCAAGATGGGGCGAGTGAAAAACTGTTTTTT. Translated, it gives CASSQDGASEKLFF.

This chain uses TRBV18 with TRBJ2-1; 7 nucleotides align to TRBD2. Germline lookup yields CDR1 KGHSH and CDR2 LQKENI. The CDR3 runs to 15 residues. V lost 6 bases, J lost 5 bases, and 10 bases stayed unmatched. CDR3 nucleotide sequence: TGTGCCAGCTCCCCGATGACTGCGGGGGACAATGAGCAGTTCTTC. This sequence encodes CASSPMTAGDNEQFF.

The chain links TRBV4-3 to TRBJ2-7, with D possibly matching TRBD1 (6 bases). The germline gives CDR1 LGHNA, CDR2 YSLEER. This CDR3 region has 15 residues. Trimming removed 1 base at V and 2 bases at J, with 12 bases between. CDR3 region: CASSQATGPPYEQYF. The CDR3 DNA is TGCGCCAGCAGCCAAGCAACAGGGCCACCCTACGAGCAGTACTTC.

As for this clone: One end of the junction varies from germline; a read error may be responsible. V and J are TRBV5-4 and TRBJ2-7; D unclear. The CDR3 contains 15 residues. Germline values: CDR1 SGHNT, CDR2 YYREEE (reference sequence). The CDR3 sequence: CASSLDGPWAYEQYF. The CDR3 coding sequence is TGTGCCAGCAGCTTGGACGGCCCATGGGCCTACGAGCAGTATTTC.

V gene TRBV11-2 combines with J gene TRBJ2-2; the D call may be TRBD1 or TRBD2 (5 bases each). V shed 1 base and J shed 4 bases, with 10 bases lying between them. Germline loops: CDR1 SGHAT, CDR2 FQNNGV. The CDR3 spans 15 residues. The CDR3 loop reads CASSLGGSPTGELFF. The CDR3, as DNA: TGTGCCAGCAGCTTAGGGGGGAGTCCCACCGGGGAGCTGTTTTTT.